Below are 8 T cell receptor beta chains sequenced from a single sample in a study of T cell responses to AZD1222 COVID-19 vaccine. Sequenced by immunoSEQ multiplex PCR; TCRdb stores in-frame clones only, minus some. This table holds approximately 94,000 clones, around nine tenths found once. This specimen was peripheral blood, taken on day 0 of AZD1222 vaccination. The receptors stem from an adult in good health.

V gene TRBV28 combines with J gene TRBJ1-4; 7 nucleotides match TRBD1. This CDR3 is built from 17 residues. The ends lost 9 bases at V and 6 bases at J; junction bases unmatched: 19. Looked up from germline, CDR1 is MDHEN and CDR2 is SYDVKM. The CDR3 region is CASLGGGVVSGDEKLFF. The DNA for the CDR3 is TGTGCCAGTTTAGGGGGCGGGGTGGTAAGCGGGGATGAAAAACTGTTTTTT.

The CDR3 DNA reads TGTGCCAGCAGTTTCGGAACCGGGACAGGGAACTACGAGCAGTACTTC. Its protein product is CASSFGTGTGNYEQYF. J is TRBJ2-7 and V is TRBV28; 9 bases are shared with TRBD1. This CDR3 is 16 amino acids long. From germline, CDR1 is MDHEN and CDR2 SYDVKM. Trimming removed 3 bases from V and 3 bases from J; junction bases left unmatched: 9. The full variable domain, with the rest looked up from reference TRBV28 and TRBJ2-7, is DVKVTQSSRYLVKRTGEKVFLECVQDMDHENMFWYRQDPGLGLRLIYFSYDVKMKEKGDIPEGYSVSREKKERFSLILESASTNQTSMYLCASSFGTGTGNYEQYFGPGTRLTVT.

CDR3 DNA: TGTGCCAGCATCGGGAGGGGGGGCCGTAACACTGAAGCTTTCTTT. Translating it yields CASIGRGGRNTEAFF. The chain is built from TRBV6-5 and TRBJ1-1; the D gene is possibly TRBD1 (6 bases). This CDR3 is 15 amino acids long. Trimming took off 7 bases at V and 2 bases at J, with 17 bases between the two ends. Germline V gives CDR1 MNHEY, CDR2 SVGAGI.

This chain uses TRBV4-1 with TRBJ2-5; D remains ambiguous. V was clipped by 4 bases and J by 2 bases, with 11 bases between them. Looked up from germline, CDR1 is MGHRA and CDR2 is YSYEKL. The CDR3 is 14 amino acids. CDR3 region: CASSPRTSQETQYF. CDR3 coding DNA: TGCGCCAGCAGCCCGAGGACCTCGCAAGAGACCCAGTACTTC.

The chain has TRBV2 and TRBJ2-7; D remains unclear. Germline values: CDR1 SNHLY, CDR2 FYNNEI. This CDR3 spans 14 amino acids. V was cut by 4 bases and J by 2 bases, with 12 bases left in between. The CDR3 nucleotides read TGTGCCAGCAGTGTTGAGAGGCCTCCCTACGAGCAGTACTTC. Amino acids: CASSVERPPYEQYF.

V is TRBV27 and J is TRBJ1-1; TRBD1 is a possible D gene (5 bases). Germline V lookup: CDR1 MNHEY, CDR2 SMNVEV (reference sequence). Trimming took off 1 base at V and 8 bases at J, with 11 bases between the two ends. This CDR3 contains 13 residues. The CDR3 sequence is CASSLYGRGEAFF. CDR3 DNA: TGTGCCAGCAGTTTATACGGGAGGGGAGAAGCTTTCTTT.

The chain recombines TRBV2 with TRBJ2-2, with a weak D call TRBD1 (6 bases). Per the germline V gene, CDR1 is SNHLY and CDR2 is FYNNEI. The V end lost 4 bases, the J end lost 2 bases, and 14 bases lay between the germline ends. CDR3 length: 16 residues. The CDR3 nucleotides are TGTGCCAGCAGTGGGACAGTCAACTCTAACACCGGGGAGCTGTTTTTT. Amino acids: CASSGTVNSNTGELFF.

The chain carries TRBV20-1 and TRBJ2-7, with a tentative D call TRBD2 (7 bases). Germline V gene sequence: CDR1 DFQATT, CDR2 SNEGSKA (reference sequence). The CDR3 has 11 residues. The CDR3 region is CAGAGAYEQYF. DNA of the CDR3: TGCGCGGGCGCGGGGGCTTACGAGCAGTACTTC.